Listed here are 11 T cell receptor beta chains from one sample, sequenced in a study of cytomegalovirus exposure and HLA in healthy donors. The PCR was carried out with 60 Vbeta primers and 13 Jbeta primers. The table came from immunoSEQ multiplex PCR; TCRdb's copy has only in-frame clones and leaves some out. The sample has under 150,000 clones; roughly 74% are singletons. Material: PBMCs. The receptors derive from a woman in her 40s in good health and CMV-seropositive.

This clone occurred a few times. The V gene is TRBV19, the J gene TRBJ2-1; possible D gene TRBD1, 5 bases. Between the trimmed V and J ends, which lost 5 bases and 3 bases, there was a span of 11 bases. There are 14 residues in the CDR3. Germline V lookup: CDR1 LNHDA, CDR2 SQIVND (reference sequence). The CDR3 spells CASSLQGIYNEQFF. CDR3 nucleotide sequence: TGTGCCAGTAGTCTCCAGGGCATCTACAATGAGCAGTTCTTC.

This clone was counted once. This rearrangement joins TRBV6-5 to TRBJ2-7; TRBD1 agrees at 7 bases. With V trimmed by 6 bases and J by 3 bases, 5 bases remained unmatched. The CDR3 covers 13 residues. Germline lookup yields CDR1 MNHEY and CDR2 SVGAGI. CDR3 loop: CASSSGTVYEQYF. Written as DNA, the CDR3 is TGTGCCAGCAGCTCCGGGACAGTCTACGAGCAGTACTTC.

The rearrangement links TRBV6-1 to TRBJ2-7; D is unclear. The germline V and J ends were trimmed by 6 bases and 6 bases, with 15 bases remaining between them. Germline values: CDR1 MNHNS, CDR2 SASEGT. This CDR3 has 13 residues. For the CDR3, the DNA is TGTGCCAGCAGCCGAGGTAGTTTTGGCGAGCAGTACTTC. Residues: CASSRGSFGEQYF.

CDR3 in amino acids: CASSEYRGVYNEQFF. The CDR3 DNA follows: TGTGCCAGCAGTGAATACAGGGGGGTATACAATGAGCAGTTCTTC. The gene calls are TRBV25-1 and TRBJ2-1; possible D gene TRBD1, 7 bases. Looked up from germline, CDR1 is MGHDK and CDR2 is SYGVNS. The V end lost 0 bases, the J end lost 4 bases, and 10 bases lay between the germline ends. The CDR3 spans 15 residues.

The V gene is TRBV6-1, the J gene TRBJ1-5, with 7 positions matching TRBD1. CDR1 MNHNS and CDR2 SASEGT come from the germline V gene. CDR3 size: 14 residues. The V segment lost 8 bases and the J segment 5 bases; nucleotides outside the gene matches: 9. As DNA, the CDR3 is TGTGCCAGCTCGACAGGGTGGGATTATCAGCCCCAGCATTTT. Translation: CASSTGWDYQPQHF.

J is TRBJ2-2 and V is TRBV15; no reliable D call. V dropped 0 bases and J dropped 1 base, with 6 bases sitting between them. CDR3 length: 15 amino acids. Germline V CDR1 and CDR2: LNHNV, YYDKDF (reference sequence). The CDR3 spells CATSRDQRNTGELFF. CDR3 DNA: TGTGCCACCAGCAGAGATCAGCGGAACACCGGGGAGCTGTTTTTT.

The rearrangement links TRBV28 to TRBJ2-5; 9 nucleotides match TRBD1. Germline V gene data show CDR1 as MDHEN and CDR2 as SYDVKM. Trimming took 5 bases from V and 7 from J; bases not matched to a gene: 11. The CDR3 runs 15 residues. The DNA of the CDR3 is TGTGCCAGCAGTAAATGGACAGGGGCATCTGTGACCCAGTACTTC. It is translated as CASSKWTGASVTQYF.

The J gene is TRBJ1-5, the V gene TRBV6-5, with 9 bases that match TRBD1. Germline trimming cut 5 bases from V and 5 bases from J; bases unmatched to any gene: 4. Looked up from germline, CDR1 is MNHEY and CDR2 is SVGAGI. The CDR3 totals 14 residues. DNA for the CDR3: TGTGCCAGCAGTCGACAGGGGGGATATCAGCCCCAGCATTTT. Residues: CASSRQGGYQPQHF.

The chain has TRBV4-2 and TRBJ2-3, with 7 nucleotides matching TRBD2. The length of the CDR3 is 18 residues. Germline V CDR1 and CDR2: LGHNA, YNFKEQ. V lost 1 base, J lost 3 bases, and 13 bases stayed unmatched. The CDR3 loop reads CASSQGGGGRGRTDTQYF. CDR3 in DNA: TGTGCCAGCAGCCAAGGGGGTGGCGGGAGAGGTAGAACAGATACGCAGTATTTT.

The chain combines TRBV4-1 with TRBJ2-5; 9 bases line up with TRBD2. The J call may be incorrect, as the DNA end agrees better with TRBJ2-7. The CDR3 has 16 residues. Per the germline V gene, CDR1 is MGHRA and CDR2 is YSYEKL. The CDR3: CASSLLLAGEDYEQYF. CDR3 DNA: TGCGCCAGCAGCCTGCTCTTAGCGGGAGAGGACTACGAGCAGTACTTC.

V gene TRBV5-1 combines with J gene TRBJ2-7; the match to TRBD1 covers 9 bases. Germline lookup yields CDR1 SGHRS and CDR2 YFSETQ. V gave up 0 bases and J gave up 5 bases; unmatched junction bases: 15. The CDR3 is 18 amino acids. CDR3 coding DNA: TGCGCCAGCAGCTTGGGAATAATATTTGCCGGGACAGGGAACGAGCAGTACTTC. As protein: CASSLGIIFAGTGNEQYF.